This T cell receptor beta chain came from a study of T cell repertoires in cytomegalovirus infection. Across the whole study: Matching HLA type and CMV infection were both indicated by public TCR beta signatures.

TCRdb re-derived calls from the reads in MiXCR, one entry per CDR3 protein. The sample holds more than 150,000 distinct CDR3 sequences, roughly 27% seen once. The CDR3 is 16 residues long. J lost 2 bases, V lost 6 bases, and 12 bases had no gene match. Per germline, CDR1 SGHTA and CDR2 FQGNSA. This chain links TRBV7-2 with TRBJ2-7, with 8 bases identical to TRBD2. The sequencing sample was made of PBMCs. The source is a human donor in good health (CMV status not recorded). Some clones in this sample may be carry-over from other donors' samples. The CDR3 DNA sequence: TGTGCCAGCAGACCCCGGATAGCGGGGACCCCCTACGAGCAGTACTTC. Amino acids: CASRPRIAGTPYEQYF.